This is a list of T cell receptor beta chains from one sample in a study of shared clonotypes between healthy human individuals. This table comes from immunoSEQ multiplex PCR, and its TCRdb copy is limited to in-frame clones, with some not included. The data contain 1.5 million to 2.5 million clones, about 95% of them singletons. Source material: naive CD8+ T cells sorted from blood. Receptors were obtained from a man aged 18 to 35 in good health. CDR3s include the opening cysteine and the closing phenylalanine or tryptophan. D genes are given only for firm matches. Rows give clone size only sometimes, using once, few, many, or a class for an expanded clone.

cdr3_length	j_call	d_call	clone_size	v_call	cdr3_aa	cdr3_nt
13	TRBJ1-1	NA	once	TRBV7-9	CASSPPAGTEAFF	TGTGCCAGCAGCCCGCCGGCCGGGACTGAAGCTTTCTTT
15	TRBJ2-1	NA	NA	TRBV4-2	CASSQVAVAYNEQFF	TGTGCCAGCAGCCAAGTGGCAGTGGCCTACAATGAGCAGTTCTTC
14	TRBJ2-7	NA	NA	TRBV5-4	CASSFAGGPGEQYF	TGTGCCAGCAGCTTCGCGGGTGGCCCGGGCGAGCAGTACTTC
15	TRBJ2-7	TRBD2	NA	TRBV6-6	CASSPRLAGEVGQYF	TGTGCCAGCAGTCCCCGACTAGCGGGAGAGGTGGGGCAGTACTTC
15	TRBJ2-7	TRBD1	NA	TRBV11-3	CASSLEPRQGCEQYF	TGTGCCAGCAGCTTAGAACCGAGACAGGGCTGCGAGCAGTACTTC
15	TRBJ2-1	TRBD2	once	TRBV7-6	CASSETSGTYNEQFF	TGTGCCAGCAGCGAAACTAGCGGGACCTACAATGAGCAGTTCTTC
17	TRBJ2-1	TRBD2	NA	TRBV4-3	CASSQEFSGRSYNEQFF	TGCGCCAGCAGCCAAGAGTTTAGCGGGAGATCCTACAATGAGCAGTTCTTC
15	TRBJ2-7	NA	NA	TRBV27	CASSSGAGLIYEQYF	TGTGCCAGCAGCTCCGGAGCAGGGTTGATATACGAGCAGTACTTC
13	TRBJ2-2	NA	NA	TRBV11-2	CASTHQDTGELFF	TGTGCCAGCACTCACCAGGACACCGGGGAGCTGTTTTTT
15	TRBJ2-3	NA	NA	TRBV9	CASSQPSGGTDTQYF	TGTGCCAGCAGCCAACCGAGTGGAGGCACAGATACGCAGTATTTT
12	TRBJ2-7	TRBD1	once	TRBV11-2	CASSQDRAEQYF	TGTGCCAGCAGCCAAGACAGGGCCGAGCAGTACTTC
16	TRBJ2-4	NA	NA	TRBV5-6	CASSTAGLLAKNIQYF	TGTGCCAGCAGCACCGCAGGACTGTTAGCCAAAAACATTCAGTACTTC
13	TRBJ2-1	NA	NA	TRBV2	CAVRGGTYNEQFF	TGTGCCGTGAGGGGGGGGACATACAATGAGCAGTTCTTC
14	TRBJ2-7	NA	NA	TRBV4-2	CASSPSVQGNEQYF	TGTGCCAGCAGCCCGTCGGTACAGGGCAACGAGCAGTACTTC
15	TRBJ2-5	TRBD1	NA	TRBV7-7	CASSFYRGEGETQYF	TGTGCTAGCAGCTTCTACAGGGGGGAAGGAGAGACCCAGTACTTC
13	TRBJ2-1	TRBD2	NA	TRBV5-1	CASSLERGNEQFF	TGCGCCAGCAGCTTGGAGCGGGGCAATGAGCAGTTCTTC
16	TRBJ2-1	TRBD2	NA	TRBV15	CATSPRAGGRRDEQFF	TGTGCCACCAGCCCCCGTGCGGGAGGGAGGCGCGATGAGCAGTTCTTC
13	TRBJ2-7	TRBD1	NA	TRBV7-9	CASSYPDRGEQYF	TGTGCCAGCAGTTACCCGGACAGGGGCGAGCAGTACTTC